Presented here are 14 T cell receptor beta chains from one specimen sequenced in a study of T cells in Graves' hyperthyroidism and ophthalmopathy. RNA transcripts gave rise to amplified TCR beta CDR3 regions. A set of HTBI primers served as the primers for a first-round RT-PCR of the TCR CDR3. MiXCR was run by TCRdb on the multiplex PCR reads, yielding one entry per CDR3 protein. The sample comprises fewer than 900,000 distinct CDR3 sequences, 15% to 20% of which are singletons, and around 8.1% rests with the top ten. The specimen was blood. The receptors shown here come from a man aged 18 to 29 with Graves' hyperthyroidism.

This clonotype occurred many times. The chain is built from TRBV12-3 or TRBV12-4 and TRBJ2-7; D unclear. The V end was cut by 2 bases, the J end by 2 bases, with 10 bases between. CDR3 length equals 14 residues. The CDR3: CASSLSSPTYEQYF. In DNA form, the CDR3 reads TGTGCCAGCAGTTTAAGCAGTCCAACCTACGAGCAGTACTTC.

The chain carries TRBV6-1 and TRBJ2-7; perhaps TRBD1 as D (6 bases). Germline values: CDR1 MNHNS, CDR2 SASEGT. This CDR3 is built from 16 residues. Between the trimmed V and J ends, which lost 0 bases and 3 bases, there was a span of 15 bases. CDR3 amino acids: CASSEASTGFFYEQYF. The CDR3, as DNA: TGTGCCAGCAGTGAAGCCTCGACAGGATTTTTCTACGAGCAGTACTTC.

The chain has TRBV4-1 and TRBJ2-7; 7 positions match TRBD1. With 3 bases clipped from V and 2 bases from J, the junction kept 10 bases outside the gene matches. Germline-derived CDR1 and CDR2 are MGHRA and YSYEKL. This CDR3 spans 16 amino acids. CDR3 loop: CASSQFPGQTTYEQYF. The CDR3 DNA is TGCGCCAGCAGCCAGTTTCCGGGACAGACTACCTACGAGCAGTACTTC.

This clonotype was counted many times. The chain is built from TRBV2 and TRBJ1-2; D is unresolved. The CDR3 is 13 amino acids. Trimming shortened V by 5 bases and J by 4 bases, and 11 bases separated the two germline ends. CDR1 is SNHLY and CDR2 is FYNNEI in the germline V gene. As DNA, the CDR3 is TGTGCCAGCAGTACGACTCCGGGCTATGGCTACACCTTC. Amino acid sequence: CASSTTPGYGYTF.

V usage is TRBV6-2 or TRBV6-3 and J usage is TRBJ2-6; D gene uncertain. From germline, CDR1 is MNHEY and CDR2 SVGEGT. Between the trimmed V and J ends, which lost 2 bases and 1 base, there was a span of 6 bases. The CDR3 extends over 15 amino acids. CDR3: CASSYRLSGANVLTF. CDR3 sequence (DNA): TGTGCCAGCAGTTACCGGCTTTCTGGGGCCAACGTCCTGACTTTC.

This clonotype was seen only a few times. This could be a read error, since a much larger clone is one nucleotide away. The V call is TRBV28, the J call TRBJ2-2; D not resolved. Looked up from germline, CDR1 is MDHEN and CDR2 is SYDVKM. CDR3 size: 11 residues. The CDR3 DNA is TGTGCCGGCAGTTTTCCCGGGGAGCTGTTTTTT. It is translated as CAGSFPGELFF. Combining the CDR3 with reference TRBV28 and TRBJ2-2 gives the whole variable domain DVKVTQSSRYLVKRTGEKVFLECVQDMDHENMFWYRQDPGLGLRLIYFSYDVKMKEKGDIPEGYSVSREKKERFSLILESASTNQTSMYLCAGSFPGELFFGEGSRLTVL.

This clonotype showed up many times. The V call is TRBV7-8, the J call TRBJ1-5; a possible D gene is TRBD1 (5 bases). The CDR3 is made up of 15 amino acids. Germline CDR1 and CDR2: SGHVS and FQNEAQ. Trimming left V 0 bases short and J 7 bases short, with 13 bases between. CDR3 DNA sequence: TGTGCCAGCAGCTTAGCGGGGCGGTCCGGGCAGCCCCAGCATTTT. Translated: CASSLAGRSGQPQHF.

V gene TRBV10-3 combines with J gene TRBJ2-1, with 9 bases fitting TRBD1. The CDR3 consists of 14 residues. CDR1 is ENHRY, CDR2 SYGVKD, per germline. V lost 6 bases, J lost 8 bases, and 8 bases stayed unmatched. The CDR3 DNA follows: TGTGCCATCAGCCTGACAGGGGGGAACGATGAGCAGTTCTTC. It yields the protein CAISLTGGNDEQFF.

This clonotype was detected many times. The gene calls are TRBV28 and TRBJ2-1; 10 bases align to TRBD2. The CDR3 runs 15 residues. Germline V gives CDR1 MDHEN, CDR2 SYDVKM. V trimming: 4 bases; J trimming: 5 bases; junction bases outside the gene matches: 5. The CDR3 protein is CASSSESGRDNEQFF. The CDR3 DNA follows: TGTGCCAGCAGTTCCGAAAGCGGGAGGGACAATGAGCAGTTCTTC.

This clonotype was observed a handful of times. This chain connects TRBV19 to TRBJ2-1; 7 bases align to TRBD1. Per germline, CDR1 LNHDA and CDR2 SQIVND (reference sequence). This CDR3 has 14 residues. Germline trimming cut 4 bases from V and 4 bases from J; bases unmatched to any gene: 4. The CDR3 reads CASSRGGQYNEQFF. The CDR3 DNA sequence: TGTGCCAGTAGTAGAGGGGGACAGTACAATGAGCAGTTCTTC. The entire variable domain, with the rest obtained from reference TRBV19 and TRBJ2-1, is as follows: DGGITQSPKYLFRKEGQNVTLSCEQNLNHDAMYWYRQDPGQGLRLIYYSQIVNDFQKGDIAEGYSVSREKKESFPLTVTSAQKNPTAFYLCASSRGGQYNEQFFGPGTRLTVL.

The gene calls are TRBV6-1 and TRBJ2-4; no definite D call. Per the germline V gene, CDR1 is MNHNS and CDR2 is SASEGT. V was pared by 6 bases and J by 3 bases, with 9 bases between. The CDR3 contains 13 residues. The CDR3 DNA reads TGTGCCAGCAGCCAGGTGGGCAAAAACATTCAGTACTTC. It is translated as CASSQVGKNIQYF.

There are a few counts of this clonotype. V and J are TRBV28 and TRBJ1-1; no definite D call. Germline values: CDR1 MDHEN, CDR2 SYDVKM. CDR3 size: 14 residues. Trimming took 7 bases from V and 0 from J, leaving 12 bases between them. CDR3 coding DNA: TGTGCCAGCAACCCGGCGGAGATGAACACTGAAGCTTTCTTT. It encodes CASNPAEMNTEAFF. The variable domain in full, completed from reference TRBV28 and TRBJ1-1, reads DVKVTQSSRYLVKRTGEKVFLECVQDMDHENMFWYRQDPGLGLRLIYFSYDVKMKEKGDIPEGYSVSREKKERFSLILESASTNQTSMYLCASNPAEMNTEAFFGQGTRLTVV.

Ten or more counts support this clonotype. V gene TRBV5-5 combines with J gene TRBJ1-1; tentative D call: TRBD1 (5 bases). The CDR3 has 14 residues. V lost 4 bases and J 1 base, leaving 11 bases between the germline ends. From germline, CDR1 is SGHKS and CDR2 YYEKEE (reference sequence). Here the CDR3 DNA reads TGTGCCAGCAGCCCGACAGTGCCGAACACTGAAGCTTTCTTT. Protein: CASSPTVPNTEAFF.

The chain recombines TRBV27 with TRBJ2-7, with 7 bases aligning to TRBD2. The CDR3 runs 14 residues. V shed 2 bases and J 6 bases; nucleotides not matched to a gene: 7. Germline V lookup: CDR1 MNHEY, CDR2 SMNVEV (reference sequence). For the CDR3, the DNA is TGTGCCAGCAGTTTAGTGGGTAGCGGGCGCGAGCAGTACTTC. Translated: CASSLVGSGREQYF.